The 10 T cell receptor beta chains presented below share a single source sample, sequenced in a study of cytomegalovirus exposure and HLA in healthy donors. The PCR made use of 60 Vbeta and 13 Jbeta primers. The assay was immunoSEQ multiplex PCR, and TCRdb's table has in-frame clones only and misses some. This sample has about 160,000 clones, with 65% to 85% found just once. The sample comprised PBMCs. These receptors all come from a woman between 50 and 59 years old in good health and CMV-seropositive.

The V call is TRBV9, the J call TRBJ2-3, with TRBD1 matching 7 bases. CDR1 and CDR2 from the germline V gene are SGDLS and YYNGEE. The CDR3 consists of 15 residues. The trim removed 6 bases at V and 0 bases at J, leaving 7 bases unmatched. Written as DNA, the CDR3 is TGTGCCAGCAACTACAGGGGAACTAGCACAGATACGCAGTATTTT. Amino acid sequence: CASNYRGTSTDTQYF.

V usage is TRBV11-3 and J usage is TRBJ2-3; D is uncertain. Trimming shortened V by 0 bases and J by 6 bases, and 4 bases separated the two germline ends. Germline assignment: CDR1 SGHNT and CDR2 YENEEA. The CDR3 totals 12 residues. The CDR3 region has the DNA TGTGCCAGCAGCTTAGACAGGGATACGCAGTATTTT. It codes for CASSLDRDTQYF.

This chain connects TRBV15 to TRBJ2-5, with TRBD2 identical over 12 bases. This CDR3 has 14 residues. V lost 5 bases and J lost 5; bases outside the gene matches: 3. Germline loops: CDR1 LNHNV, CDR2 YYDKDF (reference sequence). This CDR3 is CATSLAGGPETQYF. As DNA, the CDR3 is TGTGCCACCAGCCTAGCGGGGGGGCCGGAGACCCAGTACTTC. The variable domain in full, with the rest retrieved from reference TRBV15 and TRBJ2-5, is DAMVIQNPRYQVTQFGKPVTLSCSQTLNHNVMYWYQQKSSQAPKLLFHYYDKDFNNEADTPDNFQSRRPNTSFCFLDIRSPGLGDTAMYLCATSLAGGPETQYFGPGTRLLVL.

The gene calls are TRBV19 and TRBJ1-5, with D perhaps matching TRBD1 (5 bases). CDR1 and CDR2 from the germline V gene are LNHDA and SQIVND (reference sequence). This CDR3 is 14 amino acids long. With 5 bases removed from V and 6 bases from J, the gap between germline ends came to 14 bases. CDR3 DNA: TGTGCCAGTAGTGTTTCCAGGGATACTCAGCCCCAGCATTTT. Protein: CASSVSRDTQPQHF.

This chain links TRBV4-2 with TRBJ1-2; D remains ambiguous. This CDR3 has 14 amino acids. Per germline, CDR1 LGHNA and CDR2 YNFKEQ. V was shortened by 0 bases and J by 4 bases, with 9 bases between the two germline ends. DNA of the CDR3: TGTGCCAGCAGCCAAGAAATTGATAGCTATGGCTACACCTTC. Residues: CASSQEIDSYGYTF.

The rearrangement joins TRBV5-8 to TRBJ1-1, with 12 bases lining up with TRBD1. Germline V lookup: CDR1 SGHTS, CDR2 YDEGEE. The CDR3 has 16 residues. The trim removed 3 bases at V and 0 bases at J, leaving 3 bases unmatched. The DNA of the CDR3 is TGTGCCAGCAGCTGGGACAGGGGGCCGATGAACACTGAAGCTTTCTTT. It yields the protein CASSWDRGPMNTEAFF.

There are a few counts of this clone. The rearrangement joins TRBV9 to TRBJ2-4, with D possibly matching TRBD2 (7 bases). The length of the CDR3 is 13 residues. V lost 4 bases to trimming and J lost 12 bases, with 17 bases between them. Per the germline V gene, CDR1 is SGDLS and CDR2 is YYNGEE. CDR3 region: CASSRGAEGSQYF. Here the CDR3 DNA reads TGTGCCAGCAGCCGGGGGGCGGAGGGCAGTCAGTACTTC.

For the CDR3, the DNA is TGTGCCAGCAGGACACGGGACAGGGGTAACAATGAGCAGTTCTTC. This encodes CASRTRDRGNNEQFF. The chain has TRBV27 and TRBJ2-1, with 10 bases aligning to TRBD1. The CDR3 length is 15 residues. Germline values: CDR1 MNHEY, CDR2 SMNVEV (reference sequence). J gave up 5 bases and V 6 bases, and 7 bases lay outside the gene matches.

The V call is TRBV7-2, the J call TRBJ1-2; D may be TRBD1 (6 bases). V shed 1 base and J shed 4 bases, with 13 bases lying between them. Germline CDR1 reads SGHTA; CDR2 reads FQGNSA. CDR3 length equals 15 residues. The CDR3: CASSLDQGTGYGYTF. CDR3 in DNA: TGTGCCAGCAGCTTAGACCAGGGGACGGGCTATGGCTACACCTTC. Drawing the rest from reference TRBV7-2 and TRBJ1-2, the complete variable domain is GAGVSQSPSNKVTEKGKDVELRCDPISGHTALYWYRQSLGQGLEFLIYFQGNSAPDKSGLPSDRFSAERTGGSVSTLTIQRTQQEDSAVYLCASSLDQGTGYGYTFGSGTRLTVV.

The sample holds a few counts of this clone. This sequence joins TRBV28 and TRBJ2-5; 7 bases are shared with TRBD1. The J call is doubtful: the DNA matches TRBJ2-7 better. The CDR3 covers 15 residues. Germline V lookup: CDR1 MDHEN, CDR2 SYDVKM. The CDR3: CASIKRGGSTNEQYF. For the CDR3, the DNA is TGTGCCAGCATCAAAAGAGGGGGCTCTACCAACGAGCAGTACTTC.